This record looks at one T cell receptor (beta chain) sequence and its context. Repertoires were generated with immunoSEQ multiplex PCR, while TCRdb's copy carries only in-frame clones and drops some. The sample carries roughly 30,000 clones, over 70% recorded once. These data come from a study of PD-L1 blockade in urothelial cancer. About the study: When patients started atezolizumab in about 2014, it was given at 1,200 mg intravenously every 3 weeks. The median T cell count in blood samples was more than 110,000.

Time point: pretreatment peripheral blood. Germline V gives CDR1 SGHRS, CDR2 YFSETQ. This CDR3 has 13 residues. V shed 3 bases and J shed 3 bases, with 10 bases lying between them. The sequence derives from a man in his sixties with urothelial cancer. The V and J genes are TRBV5-1 and TRBJ2-7, with D maybe TRBD2 (5 bases). The source material was PBMCs, sampled around atezolizumab (anti-PD-L1) treatment. CDR3 nucleotide sequence: TGCGCCAGCAGCTCAGGACGGGACTACGAGCAGTACTTC. Translating it yields CASSSGRDYEQYF.